This T cell receptor (beta chain) was documented in a study of blood T cells in healthy people across ages. CDR1 is GTSNPN, CDR2 SVGIG, per germline (reference sequence). This CDR3 spans 12 amino acids. With 2 bases removed from V and 6 bases from J, the gap between germline ends came to 11 bases. Primers used in a second PCR of roughly 6 to 12 cycles were a sample-barcoded 5' primer and a J-beta primer mix. Individual samples furnished no less than 2.5 million CDR3-containing paired-end reads apiece. TCRdb independently ran MiXCR on the 5' RACE reads; one entry per CDR3 protein. The repertoire includes 630,000 or so distinct CDR3 sequences, roughly 30% of them detected once, and roughly 15% sits in the top ten. Ten or more counts support this clonotype.

This chain uses TRBV30 with TRBJ2-7; D possibly corresponds to TRBD1 (6 bases). The sequenced sample consisted of blood. The TCR originated in a woman of 80 years or more in good health. The CDR3: CAWSPQGSEQYF. CDR3 DNA: TGTGCCTGGAGTCCACAGGGATCCGAGCAGTACTTC. The full variable domain, completed using reference TRBV30 and TRBJ2-7, is SQTIHQWPATLVQPVGSPLSLECTVEGTSNPNLYWYRQAAGRGLQLLFYSVGIGQISSEVPQNLSASRPQDRQFILSSKKLLLSDSGFYLCAWSPQGSEQYFGPGTRLTVT.